This TCR beta chain was recorded in a study of blood T cells in healthy people across ages. For every donor, a draw yielded around 9.4 milliliters of peripheral blood. V was clipped by 0 bases and J by 9 bases, with 15 bases between them. The CDR3 loop spans 16 amino acids. Germline assignment: CDR1 LGHNA and CDR2 YSLEER. A second PCR of roughly 7 to 11 cycles used a sample-barcoded 5' primer and a J-beta primer mix. TCRdb reprocessed the 5' RACE reads via MiXCR and lists one record per CDR3 protein. This sample yields 600,000 to 1,000,000 distinct CDR3 sequences, of which roughly 25% are seen a single time; 3% to 4% belongs to the top ten. These data were also reused for a study on T cells of mothers and their children.

The clonotype was recovered from a boy aged 5-17 years in good health. The sample was blood. This rearrangement joins TRBV4-3 to TRBJ1-6; no definite D call. Here the CDR3 reads CASSQDRGEWSSPLHF. The CDR3 DNA sequence: TGCGCCAGCAGCCAAGATCGTGGGGAATGGAGTTCACCCCTCCACTTT.